This T cell receptor (beta chain) was obtained from a study of metastatic and nonmetastatic thyroid tumors. Overall study: The authors compared repertoires across blood and tumor or nodule tissue from malignant and benign thyroid patients.

Each patient went into thyroid surgery without having received any treatment. TCRdb reprocessed the PCR reads via MiXCR. The sample consists of roughly 93,000 clones, about 13% of them appearing once. The CDR3 sequence is 14 residues long. Trimming at V came to 6 bases and at J to 3 bases, leaving 6 bases not matched to a gene. Germline CDR1 reads SGHVS; CDR2 reads FNYEAQ. Many counts were recorded for this clone. V gene TRBV7-6 combines with J gene TRBJ2-7; 9 bases line up with TRBD2. The receptor comes from a female donor with papillary thyroid cancer or a benign thyroid nodule (not recorded which). Some clones in this sample may be carry-over from other donors' samples. Sequencing was carried out using blood. The CDR3 sequence is CASRTIAGDYEQYF. The CDR3 coding sequence is TGTGCCAGCAGGACTATAGCGGGAGACTACGAGCAGTACTTC.